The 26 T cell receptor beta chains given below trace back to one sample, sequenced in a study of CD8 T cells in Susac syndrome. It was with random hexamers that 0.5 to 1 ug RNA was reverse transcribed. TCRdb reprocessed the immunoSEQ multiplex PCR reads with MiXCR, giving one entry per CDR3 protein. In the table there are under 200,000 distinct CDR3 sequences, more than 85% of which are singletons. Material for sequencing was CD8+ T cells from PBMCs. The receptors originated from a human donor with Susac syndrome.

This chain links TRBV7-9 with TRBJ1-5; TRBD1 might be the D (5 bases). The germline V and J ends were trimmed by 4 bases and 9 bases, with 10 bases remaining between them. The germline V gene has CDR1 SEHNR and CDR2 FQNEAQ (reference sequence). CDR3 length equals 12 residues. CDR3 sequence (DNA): TGTGCCAGCAGCTCAACAGGCTCGCCCCAGCATTTT. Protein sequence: CASSSTGSPQHF.

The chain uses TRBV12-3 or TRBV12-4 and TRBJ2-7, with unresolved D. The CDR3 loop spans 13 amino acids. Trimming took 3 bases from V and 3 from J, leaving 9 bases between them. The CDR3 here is CASSFGPYYEQYF. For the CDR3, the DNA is TGTGCCAGCAGTTTTGGTCCCTACTACGAGCAGTACTTC.

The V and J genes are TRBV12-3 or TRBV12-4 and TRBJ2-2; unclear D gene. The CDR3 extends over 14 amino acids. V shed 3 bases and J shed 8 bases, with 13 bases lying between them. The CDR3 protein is CASSLAAREGELFF. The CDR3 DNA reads TGTGCCAGCAGTTTGGCAGCGCGAGAGGGGGAGCTGTTTTTT.

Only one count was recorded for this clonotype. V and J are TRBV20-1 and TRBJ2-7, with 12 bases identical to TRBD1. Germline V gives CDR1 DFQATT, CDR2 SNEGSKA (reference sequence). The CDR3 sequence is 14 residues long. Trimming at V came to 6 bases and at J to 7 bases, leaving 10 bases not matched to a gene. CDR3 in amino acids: CSAVTGQGAEEQYF. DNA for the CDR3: TGCAGTGCCGTTACGGGACAGGGGGCCGAGGAGCAGTACTTC.

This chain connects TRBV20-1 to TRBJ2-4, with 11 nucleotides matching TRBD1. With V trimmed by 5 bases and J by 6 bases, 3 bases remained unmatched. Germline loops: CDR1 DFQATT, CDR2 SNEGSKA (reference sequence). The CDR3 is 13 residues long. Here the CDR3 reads CSAPDRGLNIQYF. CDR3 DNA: TGCAGTGCTCCGGACAGGGGGCTAAACATTCAGTACTTC.

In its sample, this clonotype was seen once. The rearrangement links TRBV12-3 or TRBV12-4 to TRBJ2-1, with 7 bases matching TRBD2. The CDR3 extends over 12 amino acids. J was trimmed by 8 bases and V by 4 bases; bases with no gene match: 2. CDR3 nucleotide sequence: TGTGCCAGCAGTTCTAGCGGCCATGAGCAGTTCTTC. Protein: CASSSSGHEQFF.

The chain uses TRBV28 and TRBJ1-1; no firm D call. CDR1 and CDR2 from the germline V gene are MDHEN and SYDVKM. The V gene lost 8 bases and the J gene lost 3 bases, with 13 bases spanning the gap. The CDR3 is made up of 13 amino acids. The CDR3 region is CASVGGKDTEAFF. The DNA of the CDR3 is TGTGCCAGCGTGGGCGGAAAGGACACTGAAGCTTTCTTT. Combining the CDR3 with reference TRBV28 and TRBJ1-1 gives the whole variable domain DVKVTQSSRYLVKRTGEKVFLECVQDMDHENMFWYRQDPGLGLRLIYFSYDVKMKEKGDIPEGYSVSREKKERFSLILESASTNQTSMYLCASVGGKDTEAFFGQGTRLTVV.

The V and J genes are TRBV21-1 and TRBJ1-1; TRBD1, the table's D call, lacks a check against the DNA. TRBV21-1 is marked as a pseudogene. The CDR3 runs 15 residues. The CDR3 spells CASMTGEHINTEAFF. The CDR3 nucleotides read TGTGCCAGCATGACAGGGGAACATATAAACACTGAAGCTTTCTTT.

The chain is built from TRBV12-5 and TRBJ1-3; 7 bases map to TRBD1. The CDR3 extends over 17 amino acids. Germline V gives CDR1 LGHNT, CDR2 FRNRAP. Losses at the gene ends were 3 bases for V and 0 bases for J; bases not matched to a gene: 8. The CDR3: CASGLEIRTGSGNTIYF. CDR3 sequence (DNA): TGTGCTAGTGGTTTAGAAATCCGGACAGGCTCTGGAAACACCATATATTTT. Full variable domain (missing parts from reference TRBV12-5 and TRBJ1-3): DARVTQTPRHKVTEMGQEVTMRCQPILGHNTVFWYRQTMMQGLELLAYFRNRAPLDDSGMPKDRFSAEMPDATLATLKIQPSEPRDSAVYFCASGLEIRTGSGNTIYFGEGSWLTVV.

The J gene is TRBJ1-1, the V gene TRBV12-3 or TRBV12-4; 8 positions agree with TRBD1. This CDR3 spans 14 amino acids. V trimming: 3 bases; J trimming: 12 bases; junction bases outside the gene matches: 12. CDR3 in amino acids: CASSFLSGTGKTFF. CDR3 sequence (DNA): TGTGCCAGCAGTTTTTTGTCTGGGACAGGAAAAACTTTCTTT.

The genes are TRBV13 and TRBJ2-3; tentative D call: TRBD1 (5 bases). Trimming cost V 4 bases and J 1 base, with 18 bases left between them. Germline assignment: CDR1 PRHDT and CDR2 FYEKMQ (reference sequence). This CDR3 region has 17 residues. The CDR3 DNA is TGTGCCAGCAGCTCAAGTCAGGGTAACGTCCGCACAGATACGCAGTATTTT. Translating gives CASSSSQGNVRTDTQYF.

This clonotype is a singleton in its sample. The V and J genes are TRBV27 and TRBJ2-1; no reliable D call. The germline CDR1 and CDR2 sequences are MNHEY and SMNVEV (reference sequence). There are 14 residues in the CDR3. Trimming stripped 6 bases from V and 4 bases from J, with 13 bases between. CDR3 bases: TGTGCCAGCAGATCCGAGCGACTTTACAATGAGCAGTTCTTC. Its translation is CASRSERLYNEQFF.

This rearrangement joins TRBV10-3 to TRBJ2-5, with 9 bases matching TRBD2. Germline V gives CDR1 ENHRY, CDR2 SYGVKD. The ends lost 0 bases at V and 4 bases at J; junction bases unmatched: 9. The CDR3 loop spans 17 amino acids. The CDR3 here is CAISESTVAGDRETQYF. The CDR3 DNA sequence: TGTGCCATCAGTGAGTCGACGGTAGCGGGAGATCGAGAGACCCAGTACTTC.

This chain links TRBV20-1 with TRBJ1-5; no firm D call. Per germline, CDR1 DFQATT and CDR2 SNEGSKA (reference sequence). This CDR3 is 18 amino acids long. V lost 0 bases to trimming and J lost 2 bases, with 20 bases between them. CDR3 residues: CSARDQSTGYLGNQPQHF. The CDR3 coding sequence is TGCAGTGCTAGAGATCAGAGTACCGGGTATTTGGGCAATCAGCCCCAGCATTTT.

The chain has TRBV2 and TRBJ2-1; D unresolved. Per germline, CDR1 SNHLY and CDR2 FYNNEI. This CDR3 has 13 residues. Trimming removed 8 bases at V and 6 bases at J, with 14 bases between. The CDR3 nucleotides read TGTGCCAGCGAGAGGACGTATGGCAATGAGCAGTTCTTC. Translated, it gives CASERTYGNEQFF.

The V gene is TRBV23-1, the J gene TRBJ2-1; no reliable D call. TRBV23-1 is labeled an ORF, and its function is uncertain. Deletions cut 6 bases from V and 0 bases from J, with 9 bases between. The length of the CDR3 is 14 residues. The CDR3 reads CASRDRVSYNEQFF. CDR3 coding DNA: TGCGCCAGCAGGGACCGAGTCTCCTACAATGAGCAGTTCTTC.

CDR3 in amino acids: CASSDRFTDTQYF. DNA for the CDR3: TGTGCCAGCAGTGACAGGTTCACAGATACGCAGTATTTT. The rearrangement links TRBV25-1 to TRBJ2-3; D remains ambiguous. The germline V and J ends were trimmed by 3 bases and 2 bases, with 6 bases remaining between them. Germline lookup yields CDR1 MGHDK and CDR2 SYGVNS. The CDR3 runs 13 residues.

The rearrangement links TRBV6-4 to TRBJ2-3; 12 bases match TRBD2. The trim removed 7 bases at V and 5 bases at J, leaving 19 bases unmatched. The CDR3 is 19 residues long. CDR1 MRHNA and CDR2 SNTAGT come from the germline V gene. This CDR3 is CASTMTSGGQLSQGDTQYF. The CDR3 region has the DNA TGTGCCAGCACTATGACTAGCGGGGGACAACTTTCCCAGGGAGATACGCAGTATTTT.

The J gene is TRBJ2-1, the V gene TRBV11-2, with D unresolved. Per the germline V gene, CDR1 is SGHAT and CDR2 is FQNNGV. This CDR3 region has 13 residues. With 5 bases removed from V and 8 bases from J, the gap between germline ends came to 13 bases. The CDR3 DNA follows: TGTGCCAGCAGCCCCGAACATCAAGATGAGCAGTTCTTC. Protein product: CASSPEHQDEQFF.

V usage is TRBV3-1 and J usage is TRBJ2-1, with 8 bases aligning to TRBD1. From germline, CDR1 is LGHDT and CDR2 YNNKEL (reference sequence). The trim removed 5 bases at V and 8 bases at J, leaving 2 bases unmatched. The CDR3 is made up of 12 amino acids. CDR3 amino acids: CASSSQGDEQFF. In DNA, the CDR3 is TGTGCCAGCAGCTCACAGGGGGATGAGCAGTTCTTC.

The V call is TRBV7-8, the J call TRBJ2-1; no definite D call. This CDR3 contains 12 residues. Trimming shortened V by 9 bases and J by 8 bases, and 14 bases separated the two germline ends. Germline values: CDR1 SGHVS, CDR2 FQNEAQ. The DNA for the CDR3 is TGTGCCAGTATGAAGCAGGAGTATGAGCAGTTCTTC. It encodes CASMKQEYEQFF.

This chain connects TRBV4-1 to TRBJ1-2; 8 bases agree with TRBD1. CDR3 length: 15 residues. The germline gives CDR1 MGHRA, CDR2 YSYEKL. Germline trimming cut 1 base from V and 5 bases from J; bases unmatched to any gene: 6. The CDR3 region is CASSQGQGALYGYTF. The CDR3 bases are TGCGCCAGCAGCCAAGGGCAGGGGGCTTTATATGGCTACACCTTC.

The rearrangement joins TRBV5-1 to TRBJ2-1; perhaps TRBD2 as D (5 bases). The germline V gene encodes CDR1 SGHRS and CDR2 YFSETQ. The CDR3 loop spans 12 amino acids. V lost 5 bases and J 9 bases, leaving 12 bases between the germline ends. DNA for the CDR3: TGCGCCAGCAGTTTCGGGGTTGGTGAGCAGTTCTTC. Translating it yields CASSFGVGEQFF.

CDR3 bases: TGTGCCACCAGTACGATAGCCGATCGCACAGATACGCAGTATTTT. This sequence encodes CATSTIADRTDTQYF. This sequence joins TRBV15 and TRBJ2-3; D not resolved. V lost 6 bases, J lost 1 base, and 14 bases lay in between. This CDR3 has 15 residues. Germline CDR1 and CDR2: LNHNV and YYDKDF (reference sequence).

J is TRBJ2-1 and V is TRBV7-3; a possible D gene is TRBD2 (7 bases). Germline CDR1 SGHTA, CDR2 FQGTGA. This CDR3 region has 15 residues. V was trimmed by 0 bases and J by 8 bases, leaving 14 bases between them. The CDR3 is CASSLTGGPIDEQFF. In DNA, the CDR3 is TGTGCCAGCAGCTTAACGGGGGGGCCAATCGATGAGCAGTTCTTC.

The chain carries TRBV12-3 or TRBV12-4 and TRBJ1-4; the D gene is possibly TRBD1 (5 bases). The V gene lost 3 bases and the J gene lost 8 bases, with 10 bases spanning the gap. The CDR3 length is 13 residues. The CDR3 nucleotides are TGTGCCAGCAGTTTGCAGCAGGGCGAAAAACTGTTTTTT. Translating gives CASSLQQGEKLFF.